The 14 T cell receptor beta chains listed next were all sequenced from one sample in a study of cytomegalovirus exposure and HLA in healthy donors. The PCR contained 60 Vbeta and 13 Jbeta primers. TCRdb keeps only in-frame clones here, not all; method: immunoSEQ multiplex PCR. The profile shows some 100,000 clones, over 75% of them singletons. Sequencing input: PBMCs. These receptors all stem from a man aged 40-50 years in good health and CMV-seropositive.

V is TRBV30 and J is TRBJ2-5; no clear D. This CDR3 region has 14 residues. Germline CDR1 GTSNPN, CDR2 SVGIG (reference sequence). The germline V and J ends were trimmed by 0 bases and 2 bases, with 10 bases remaining between them. The CDR3 here is CAWSVPGTQETQYF. In DNA, the CDR3 is TGTGCCTGGAGTGTACCAGGTACACAAGAGACCCAGTACTTC.

The V and J genes are TRBV5-4 and TRBJ2-7; D gene uncertain. The CDR3 consists of 17 residues. Trimming took off 0 bases at V and 0 bases at J, with 16 bases between the two ends. Germline CDR1 and CDR2: SGHNT and YYREEE (reference sequence). The CDR3 is CASSLEVGTFPSYEQYF. The CDR3 DNA follows: TGTGCCAGCAGCTTGGAGGTGGGCACCTTTCCCTCCTACGAGCAGTACTTC.

This clone was detected only a few times. J is TRBJ1-1 and V is TRBV5-1, with D tentatively TRBD1 (6 bases). The CDR3 is made up of 14 amino acids. V was pared by 6 bases and J by 1 base, with 13 bases between. The germline V gene has CDR1 SGHRS and CDR2 YFSETQ. The CDR3 sequence is CASTQGLGNTEAFF. The CDR3 nucleotides read TGCGCCAGCACACAGGGTTTGGGGAACACTGAAGCTTTCTTT.

This clone was recorded only once. The J gene is TRBJ2-5, the V gene TRBV12-2; the tabulated D call, TRBD1, remains unverified against the DNA. With the DNA end fitting TRBJ2-7 better, the J assignment may be wrong. TRBV12-2 is a pseudogene locus. The length of the CDR3 is 15 residues. CDR3 nucleotides: TGTGCAAGTCGCTTACCAAAAATTGACAGCTACGAGCAGTACTTC. This codes for CASRLPKIDSYEQYF.

The V and J genes are TRBV6-4 and TRBJ1-2; D is undetermined. The germline CDR1 and CDR2 sequences are MRHNA and SNTAGT. Trimming cost V 2 bases and J 8 bases, with 6 bases left between them. The CDR3 covers 11 residues. CDR3 nucleotide sequence: TGTGCCAGCAGTGACCGGTGGGGCTACACCTTC. Its translation is CASSDRWGYTF.

The chain combines TRBV5-4 with TRBJ2-3; 11 nucleotides line up with TRBD1. The CDR3 is 16 residues long. CDR1 SGHNT and CDR2 YYREEE come from the germline V gene (reference sequence). Trimming removed 4 bases from V and 1 base from J; junction bases left unmatched: 5. In DNA, the CDR3 is TGTGCCAGCAGCCGGAAGGGACAGGGGGGCACAGATACGCAGTATTTT. Translation: CASSRKGQGGTDTQYF.

The rearrangement joins TRBV18 to TRBJ2-1, with 8 bases matching TRBD1. J lost 0 bases, V lost 3 bases, and 1 base had no gene match. From germline, CDR1 is KGHSH and CDR2 LQKENI. The CDR3 runs 15 residues. CDR3: CASSPGTGSYNEQFF. CDR3 nucleotides: TGTGCCAGCTCACCCGGGACAGGCTCCTACAATGAGCAGTTCTTC.

This clone was seen a handful of times. The chain has TRBV6-5 and TRBJ2-7; 7 positions match TRBD2. The germline gives CDR1 MNHEY, CDR2 SVGAGI. The V gene end was trimmed by 8 bases and the J gene end by 7 bases; junction bases not matched to a gene: 5. This CDR3 is 11 amino acids long. CDR3 loop: CASGRELEQYF. The DNA for the CDR3 is TGTGCCAGCGGGAGGGAGTTGGAGCAGTACTTC.

J is TRBJ2-7 and V is TRBV4-3, with TRBD2 identical over 8 bases. This CDR3 is built from 13 residues. The trim removed 4 bases at V and 5 bases at J, leaving 4 bases unmatched. Germline values: CDR1 LGHNA, CDR2 YSLEER. DNA of the CDR3: TGCGCCAGCAGCCTCCGGGAGGGCGACGAGCAGTACTTC. Its translation: CASSLREGDEQYF.

This clone has just one count. The V and J genes are TRBV28 and TRBJ2-7; D is uncertain. Germline V gives CDR1 MDHEN, CDR2 SYDVKM. This CDR3 comprises 13 residues. Trimming stripped 7 bases from V and 5 bases from J, with 15 bases between. The CDR3 region is CASNTPLVDEQYF. CDR3 in DNA: TGTGCCAGCAACACCCCGTTGGTGGACGAGCAGTACTTC.

The gene calls are TRBV5-4 and TRBJ2-6; perhaps TRBD2 as D (5 bases). Trimming took off 4 bases at V and 4 bases at J, with 12 bases between the two ends. Germline CDR1 reads SGHNT; CDR2 reads YYREEE (reference sequence). This CDR3 spans 15 amino acids. CDR3 coding DNA: TGTGCCAGCAGCGCCGGGATGCTAGGGGCCAACGTCCTGACTTTC. As protein: CASSAGMLGANVLTF.

This rearrangement joins TRBV28 to TRBJ1-2, with D hard to call. Deletions cut 3 bases from V and 8 bases from J, with 10 bases between. CDR1 and CDR2 (germline): MDHEN, SYDVKM. The length of the CDR3 is 12 residues. The chain's CDR3 is CASSFKRFGYTF. CDR3 nucleotide sequence: TGTGCCAGCAGTTTTAAACGGTTCGGCTACACCTTC.

The rearrangement uses TRBV28 and TRBJ1-1; 9 bases agree with TRBD1. Trimming removed 5 bases from V and 8 bases from J; junction bases left unmatched: 6. Germline V lookup: CDR1 MDHEN, CDR2 SYDVKM. This CDR3 has 13 residues. The CDR3 loop is CASSLTGTGEAFF. The CDR3 DNA is TGTGCCAGCAGTCTAACCGGGACAGGGGAAGCTTTCTTT.

The chain carries TRBV7-2 and TRBJ2-5, with 8 bases fitting TRBD2. The CDR3 runs 16 residues. Trimming removed 5 bases from V and 5 bases from J; junction bases left unmatched: 13. Germline V gives CDR1 SGHTA, CDR2 FQGNSA. The CDR3 DNA reads as TGTGCCAGCAGCCCTCTCGGCGGGGGGACCGCGGAGACCCAGTACTTC. Protein: CASSPLGGGTAETQYF. The full variable domain, with the rest looked up from reference TRBV7-2 and TRBJ2-5, is GAGVSQSPSNKVTEKGKDVELRCDPISGHTALYWYRQSLGQGLEFLIYFQGNSAPDKSGLPSDRFSAERTGGSVSTLTIQRTQQEDSAVYLCASSPLGGGTAETQYFGPGTRLLVL.